The 28 T cell receptor beta chains given below trace back to one sample, sequenced in a study of CD8 T cells in Susac syndrome. With random hexamers, reverse transcription was performed on about 0.45 to 1 ug of RNA. TCRdb reprocessed the immunoSEQ multiplex PCR reads with MiXCR, giving one entry per CDR3 protein. The data contain about 130,000 distinct CDR3 sequences, roughly 95% of them seen just once; the ten biggest clones take up approximately 0.12%. The sample comprised CD4+ T cells from PBMCs. The receptors derive from a human donor in good health.

The rearrangement uses TRBV27 and TRBJ2-1; the match to TRBD2 covers 11 bases. CDR1 and CDR2 from the germline V gene are MNHEY and SMNVEV (reference sequence). V shed 9 bases, J shed 4 bases, and the junction held 2 bases outside the gene matches. CDR3 length: 13 amino acids. CDR3 loop: CASLAGGYNEQFF. DNA of the CDR3: TGTGCCAGTCTAGCGGGGGGTTACAATGAGCAGTTCTTC.

The CDR3: CASSIGTGNYGYTF. Written as DNA, the CDR3 is TGTGCCAGCAGCATCGGGACAGGGAACTATGGCTACACCTTC. The chain recombines TRBV7-9 with TRBJ1-2; 9 bases line up with TRBD1. V was pared by 5 bases and J by 2 bases, with 3 bases of the junction left unmatched. This CDR3 has 14 amino acids. Germline V CDR1 and CDR2: SEHNR, FQNEAQ (reference sequence).

V and J are TRBV2 and TRBJ2-2; tentatively, D is TRBD1 (6 bases). Germline CDR1 SNHLY, CDR2 FYNNEI. V was trimmed by 6 bases and J by 1 base, leaving 9 bases between them. This CDR3 spans 14 amino acids. CDR3 protein: CASSQGQNTGELFF. CDR3 bases: TGTGCCAGCAGCCAGGGACAGAACACCGGGGAGCTGTTTTTT.

The rearrangement joins TRBV6-1 to TRBJ1-5; maybe TRBD1 (5 bases). V was shortened by 8 bases and J by 0 bases, with 11 bases between the two germline ends. Germline loops: CDR1 MNHNS, CDR2 SASEGT. The CDR3 spans 14 residues. Written as DNA, the CDR3 is TGTGCCAGCTCCGACAGAAATAGCAATCAGCCCCAGCATTTT. Protein: CASSDRNSNQPQHF.

This rearrangement joins TRBV28 to TRBJ2-7; 9 bases are a match to TRBD1. CDR3 length equals 15 residues. V lost 6 bases, J lost 0 bases, and 6 bases stayed unmatched. Germline-derived CDR1 and CDR2 are MDHEN and SYDVKM. The chain's CDR3 is CASRSGTGNSYEQYF. CDR3 in DNA: TGTGCCAGCAGGTCCGGGACAGGGAACTCCTACGAGCAGTACTTC.

The chain carries TRBV6-6 and TRBJ2-3; TRBD2 agrees at 12 bases. The trim removed 6 bases at V and 3 bases at J, leaving 4 bases unmatched. Germline CDR1 MNHNY, CDR2 SVGAGI (reference sequence). The CDR3 is 15 residues long. Written as DNA, the CDR3 is TGTGCCAGCAGCCCGACTAGCGGGAGAACAGATACGCAGTATTTT. Amino acids: CASSPTSGRTDTQYF.

The genes are TRBV18 and TRBJ2-7, with D perhaps matching TRBD2 (5 bases). This CDR3 contains 15 residues. Trimming pared 2 bases from V and 1 base from J, leaving 12 bases between. Germline CDR1 KGHSH, CDR2 LQKENI. The CDR3 region has the DNA TGTGCCAGCTCACCAGCCCGGACTGGATCCTACGAGCAGTACTTC. Protein sequence: CASSPARTGSYEQYF.

The CDR3 protein is CASSLGGSAPGTQYF. CDR3 sequence (DNA): TGTGCCAGCAGCTTAGGGGGTAGCGCCCCTGGGACCCAGTACTTC. The rearrangement links TRBV13 to TRBJ2-5; weak D call: TRBD2 (5 bases). There are 15 residues in the CDR3. V lost 0 bases and J 7 bases, leaving 15 bases between the germline ends. Per the germline V gene, CDR1 is PRHDT and CDR2 is FYEKMQ (reference sequence).

This chain connects TRBV4-2 to TRBJ2-5; no clear D gene. This CDR3 has 11 amino acids. Germline CDR1 LGHNA, CDR2 YNFKEQ. V shed 4 bases and J shed 7 bases, with 7 bases lying between them. The CDR3 DNA follows: TGTGCCAGCAGCCGAGACCGGACCCAGTACTTC. This translates into CASSRDRTQYF.

This chain connects TRBV5-1 to TRBJ1-1, with 9 bases aligning to TRBD1. J was trimmed by 2 bases and V by 2 bases; bases with no gene match: 4. The CDR3 consists of 15 residues. Germline CDR1 and CDR2: SGHRS and YFSETQ. The CDR3 here is CASSFMGQGNTEAFF. DNA of the CDR3: TGCGCCAGCAGCTTTATGGGACAGGGAAACACTGAAGCTTTCTTT.

This clonotype occurred a few times. The chain carries TRBV24-1 and TRBJ2-2, with TRBD2 as a possible D gene (6 bases). The CDR3 extends over 12 amino acids. V shed 10 bases and J shed 4 bases, with 9 bases lying between them. Germline CDR1 and CDR2: KGHDR and SFDVKD. CDR3 DNA sequence: TGTGCCACTCGGGGAGGCACCGGGGAGCTGTTTTTT. It is translated as CATRGGTGELFF.

This chain uses TRBV2 with TRBJ2-2; no reliable D call. The V and J ends lost 4 bases and 6 bases respectively, with 15 bases between them. This CDR3 has 15 amino acids. CDR1 is SNHLY and CDR2 is FYNNEI in the germline V gene. The CDR3 region has the DNA TGTGCCAGCAGTGGTGAGACATCGAGATCCGGGGAGCTGTTTTTT. Its translation is CASSGETSRSGELFF.

The chain uses TRBV7-2 and TRBJ1-3, with a weak D call TRBD1 (5 bases). Trimming took 5 bases from V and 4 from J, leaving 12 bases between them. The length of the CDR3 is 14 residues. In germline, CDR1 is SGHTA, CDR2 FQGNSA. CDR3 protein: CASSGRVSGNTIYF. Written as DNA, the CDR3 is TGTGCCAGCAGCGGCAGGGTCTCAGGAAACACCATATATTTT. Drawing the rest from reference TRBV7-2 and TRBJ1-3, the complete variable domain is GAGVSQSPSNKVTEKGKDVELRCDPISGHTALYWYRQSLGQGLEFLIYFQGNSAPDKSGLPSDRFSAERTGGSVSTLTIQRTQQEDSAVYLCASSGRVSGNTIYFGEGSWLTVV.

The rearrangement links TRBV2 to TRBJ2-5; unclear D gene. The CDR3 is 13 amino acids. The V and J ends lost 6 bases and 1 base respectively, with 9 bases between them. Germline CDR1 reads SNHLY; CDR2 reads FYNNEI. The CDR3 reads CASREVFQETQYF. CDR3 coding DNA: TGTGCCAGCAGAGAGGTCTTCCAAGAGACCCAGTACTTC.

The CDR3 here is CASSPRPATNEKLFF. Written as DNA, the CDR3 is TGCGCCAGCAGCCCAAGACCTGCAACTAATGAAAAACTGTTTTTT. This chain joins TRBV5-1 and TRBJ1-4, with D uncertain. Trimming pared 4 bases from V and 0 bases from J, leaving 10 bases between. The CDR3 sequence is 15 residues long. Looked up from germline, CDR1 is SGHRS and CDR2 is YFSETQ.

This chain uses TRBV29-1 with TRBJ2-7; the D gene could be TRBD1 or TRBD2 (5 bases each). This CDR3 spans 11 amino acids. From germline, CDR1 is SQVTM and CDR2 ANQGSEA. V lost 6 bases to trimming and J lost 6 bases, with 12 bases between them. The CDR3 DNA reads as TGCAGCGTCCGGGACCTAGGCGAGCAGTACTTC. As protein: CSVRDLGEQYF.

The CDR3 bases are TGTGCCAGCAGCGCCGGGACAGAATACGAGCAGTACTTC. This sequence encodes CASSAGTEYEQYF. The rearrangement joins TRBV5-6 to TRBJ2-7; 7 positions agree with TRBD1. This CDR3 comprises 13 residues. The ends lost 4 bases at V and 4 bases at J; junction bases unmatched: 5. The V gene's germline CDR1 is SGHDT and CDR2 YYEEEE. The whole variable domain, remainder taken from reference TRBV5-6 and TRBJ2-7, is DAGVTQSPTHLIKTRGQQVTLRCSPKSGHDTVSWYQQALGQGPQFIFQYYEEEERQRGNFPDRFSGHQFPNYSSELNVNALLLGDSALYLCASSAGTEYEQYFGPGTRLTVT.

This rearrangement joins TRBV20-1 to TRBJ2-7; 11 positions match TRBD1. The CDR3 consists of 14 residues. V lost 1 base, J lost 7 bases, and 6 bases stayed unmatched. Germline values: CDR1 DFQATT, CDR2 SNEGSKA (reference sequence). The CDR3 reads CSARAGQGVREQYF. Here the CDR3 DNA reads TGCAGTGCTAGAGCGGGACAGGGGGTTAGGGAGCAGTACTTC.

The chain employs TRBV5-1 and TRBJ1-3, with 7 nucleotides matching TRBD1. The CDR3 is 15 residues long. CDR1 is SGHRS and CDR2 is YFSETQ in the germline V gene. Trimming took 4 bases from V and 0 from J; bases not matched to a gene: 4. The CDR3 coding sequence is TGCGCCAGCAGCCGGGACAGCCCCTCTGGAAACACCATATATTTT. This sequence encodes CASSRDSPSGNTIYF.

The chain recombines TRBV19 with TRBJ1-4, with TRBD1 matching over 7 bases. CDR3 length: 13 amino acids. V dropped 7 bases and J dropped 7; count of bases not matched to a gene: 6. The germline CDR1 and CDR2 sequences are LNHDA and SQIVND (reference sequence). The CDR3 DNA reads as TGTGCCAGTACGGGACAGCTGGGTGAAAAACTGTTTTTT. Translating gives CASTGQLGEKLFF.

The rearrangement joins TRBV2 to TRBJ2-7, with 9 bases matching TRBD1. Germline V gene data show CDR1 as SNHLY and CDR2 as FYNNEI. After removal of 9 bases from V and 4 bases from J, the junction contained 13 bases not matched to a gene. This CDR3 has 15 residues. The CDR3 reads CASQKTGGVRYEQYF. CDR3 sequence (DNA): TGTGCCAGTCAGAAGACAGGGGGAGTAAGGTACGAGCAGTACTTC.

This clonotype was found once. The chain recombines TRBV2 with TRBJ2-7, with 7 bases identical to TRBD1. This CDR3 has 15 amino acids. CDR1 SNHLY and CDR2 FYNNEI come from the germline V gene. V gave up 7 bases and J gave up 2 bases; unmatched junction bases: 11. CDR3 in DNA: TGTGCCAGCATTAGGGTCGGGACAGCCCCCTACGAGCAGTACTTC. This translates into CASIRVGTAPYEQYF.

The chain has TRBV10-3 and TRBJ1-4; D not certain. The CDR3 runs to 13 residues. Trimming left V 8 bases short and J 8 bases short, with 15 bases between. Germline CDR1 is ENHRY and CDR2 is SYGVKD. CDR3 coding DNA: TGTGCCATCCGGGTCGATCCCATGGAAAAACTGTTTTTT. Amino acids: CAIRVDPMEKLFF.

The chain combines TRBV20-1 with TRBJ2-7; D unclear. The CDR3 is 12 amino acids. V was clipped by 3 bases and J by 2 bases, with 8 bases between them. Germline V lookup: CDR1 DFQATT, CDR2 SNEGSKA (reference sequence). The CDR3 DNA reads TGCAGTGCTAGTTCCGGAACCTACGAGCAGTACTTC. It codes for CSASSGTYEQYF.

The chain recombines TRBV15 with TRBJ2-1, with D possibly being TRBD2 (5 bases). From germline, CDR1 is LNHNV and CDR2 YYDKDF (reference sequence). This CDR3 comprises 11 residues. The V and J ends lost 11 bases and 13 bases respectively, with 18 bases between them. The CDR3 DNA reads TGTGCCTCAAAGCAGCCGGGGTATCAGTTCTTC. This encodes CASKQPGYQFF.

The rearrangement joins TRBV20-1 to TRBJ2-7; D gene ambiguous. Deletions cut 0 bases from V and 3 bases from J, with 3 bases between. The CDR3 is made up of 11 amino acids. Germline V gene sequence: CDR1 DFQATT, CDR2 SNEGSKA (reference sequence). The CDR3 region has the DNA TGCAGTGCTAGAGACCTCTACGAGCAGTACTTC. It translates to CSARDLYEQYF.

CDR3 region: CATGDRGSKYTQYF. Written as DNA, the CDR3 is TGTGCCACGGGGGACAGGGGGTCAAAATATACGCAGTATTTT. This chain uses TRBV28 with TRBJ2-3; TRBD1 matches at 11 bases. V lost 10 bases, J lost 7 bases, and 10 bases stayed unmatched. Per the germline V gene, CDR1 is MDHEN and CDR2 is SYDVKM. The CDR3 has 14 residues.

The chain combines TRBV2 with TRBJ2-3; D might be TRBD2 (5 bases). CDR1 is SNHLY, CDR2 FYNNEI, per germline. V shed 7 bases and J shed 1 base, with 9 bases lying between them. This CDR3 contains 13 residues. The CDR3 DNA is TGTGCCAGCACCCGGCGGGGCACAGATACGCAGTATTTT. This gives the protein CASTRRGTDTQYF.